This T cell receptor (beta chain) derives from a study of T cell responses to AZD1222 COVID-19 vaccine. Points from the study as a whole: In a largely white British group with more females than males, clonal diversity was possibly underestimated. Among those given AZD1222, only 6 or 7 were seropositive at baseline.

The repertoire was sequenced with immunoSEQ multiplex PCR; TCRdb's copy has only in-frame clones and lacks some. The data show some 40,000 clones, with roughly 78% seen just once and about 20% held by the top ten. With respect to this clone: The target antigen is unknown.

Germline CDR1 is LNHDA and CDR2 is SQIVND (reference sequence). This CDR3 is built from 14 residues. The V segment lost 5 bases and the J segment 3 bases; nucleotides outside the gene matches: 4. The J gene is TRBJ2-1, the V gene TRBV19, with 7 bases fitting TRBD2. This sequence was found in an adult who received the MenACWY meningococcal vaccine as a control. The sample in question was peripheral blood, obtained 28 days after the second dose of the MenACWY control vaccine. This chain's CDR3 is CASSWRGNYNEQFF. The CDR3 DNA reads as TGTGCCAGTAGTTGGCGGGGGAACTACAATGAGCAGTTCTTC.